Below are 10 T cell receptor beta chains sequenced from a single sample in a study of OX40 agonist ivuxolimab in advanced cancers. Only in-frame clones appear in the TCRdb table, and some are missing; sequencing was by immunoSEQ multiplex PCR. The data hold about 80,000 clones, with around 90% observed a single time. The specimen comprised CD4+ or CD8+ T cells sorted from blood, sampled in a trial of the OX40 agonist ivuxolimab. All receptors derive from an adult with an advanced solid tumor such as melanoma, head and neck, liver or kidney cancer.

This clone has more than one count but fewer than ten. V is TRBV29-1 and J is TRBJ1-5; TRBD1 matches 9 bases. This CDR3 has 15 amino acids. Germline V gene sequence: CDR1 SQVTM, CDR2 ANQGSEA. The V gene end was trimmed by 4 bases and the J gene end by 1 base; junction bases not matched to a gene: 5. CDR3 protein: CSVVDRGSSNQPQHF. The DNA for the CDR3 is TGCAGCGTTGTCGACAGGGGGTCGAGCAATCAGCCCCAGCATTTT.

This clone was seen only once. This rearrangement joins TRBV6-6 to TRBJ2-7, with D uncertain. With 6 bases removed from V and 6 bases from J, the gap between germline ends came to 21 bases. The CDR3 totals 15 residues. Germline V gene lookup returns CDR1 MNHNY and CDR2 SVGAGI (reference sequence). The CDR3 spells CASSHNPGPRCEQYF. The CDR3 region has the DNA TGTGCCAGCAGCCACAATCCCGGACCCCGATGCGAGCAGTACTTC.

V and J are TRBV4-1 and TRBJ1-1; D might be TRBD1 (5 bases). In germline, CDR1 is MGHRA, CDR2 YSYEKL. Trimming took 0 bases from V and 5 from J, leaving 13 bases between them. The CDR3 extends over 15 amino acids. CDR3 in amino acids: CASSQDPGGGTEAFF. The CDR3, as DNA: TGCGCCAGCAGCCAAGATCCTGGGGGAGGGACTGAAGCTTTCTTT.

This clone occurred many times. V usage is TRBV6-4 and J usage is TRBJ2-3; 7 bases agree with TRBD2. The CDR3 has 17 amino acids. The trim removed 3 bases at V and 5 bases at J, leaving 14 bases unmatched. CDR1 is MRHNA and CDR2 is SNTAGT in the germline V gene. The CDR3: CASSDPTSGGDGDTQYF. CDR3 bases: TGTGCCAGCAGTGATCCGACTAGTGGGGGGGATGGAGATACGCAGTATTTT.

The chain is built from TRBV6-1 and TRBJ1-5; tentatively, D is TRBD1 (5 bases). The germline V gene encodes CDR1 MNHNS and CDR2 SASEGT. V was trimmed by 10 bases and J by 6 bases, leaving 19 bases between them. The CDR3 contains 14 residues. The CDR3 reads CATSARDGGQPQHF. CDR3 DNA: TGTGCCACGAGCGCCAGGGATGGGGGTCAGCCCCAGCATTTT.

The chain employs TRBV5-4 and TRBJ2-7; TRBD1 aligns across 7 bases. CDR1 is SGHNT and CDR2 is YYREEE in the germline V gene (reference sequence). This CDR3 is built from 15 residues. V gave up 5 bases and J gave up 0 bases; unmatched junction bases: 8. The CDR3 nucleotides read TGTGCCAGCAGTTTCGCCGGGACAGTCTCCTACGAGCAGTACTTC. Its protein is CASSFAGTVSYEQYF.

J is TRBJ2-7 and V is TRBV11-2; 8 nucleotides align to TRBD1. CDR1 is SGHAT, CDR2 FQNNGV, per germline. The CDR3 runs to 15 residues. The ends lost 1 base at V and 1 base at J; junction bases unmatched: 3. The CDR3 is CASSLGRGQSYEQYF. CDR3 sequence (DNA): TGTGCCAGCAGCTTAGGCAGGGGGCAGTCCTACGAGCAGTACTTC.

The genes are TRBV18 and TRBJ2-7, with D unclear. The CDR3 contains 17 residues. Germline CDR1 reads KGHSH; CDR2 reads LQKENI. V dropped 0 bases and J dropped 0 bases, with 15 bases sitting between them. Written as DNA, the CDR3 is TGTGCCAGCTCACCACCATCTGGGCAGGCTATCTCCTACGAGCAGTACTTC. It translates to CASSPPSGQAISYEQYF.

V is TRBV18 and J is TRBJ1-1, with a tentative D call TRBD1 (5 bases). The CDR3 has 14 amino acids. Per the germline V gene, CDR1 is KGHSH and CDR2 is LQKENI. Between the trimmed V and J ends, which lost 5 bases and 6 bases, there was a span of 16 bases. CDR3 nucleotide sequence: TGTGCCAGCTCATCCACAATTCCAGGGTCTGAAGCTTTCTTT. This gives the protein CASSSTIPGSEAFF.

The gene calls are TRBV28 and TRBJ2-3; 9 positions agree with TRBD1. The V segment lost 2 bases and the J segment 5 bases; nucleotides outside the gene matches: 5. Germline CDR1 MDHEN, CDR2 SYDVKM. The CDR3 runs to 15 residues. The CDR3 sequence: CASSLVSTGGDTQYF. CDR3 in DNA: TGTGCCAGCAGTTTAGTATCGACAGGGGGAGATACGCAGTATTTT.